This entry lists 17 T cell receptor beta chains sequenced from one sample in a study of breast tumors, draining lymph nodes, adjacent tissues. TCRdb re-called the multiplex PCR reads with MiXCR, one entry per CDR3 protein. The table has approximately 210,000 distinct CDR3 sequences, about 34% seen once. Breast cancer patients provided tissue from their axillary draining lymph nodes. The specimen was axillary lymph node tissue. The source of these receptors is a female donor with breast cancer. Some clones in this sample may be carry-over from other donors' samples.

The table lists this clonotype with many counts. The V gene is TRBV4-3, the J gene TRBJ2-3; possibly TRBD1 or TRBD2 for D (6 bases each). The V end was cut by 2 bases, the J end by 5 bases, with 14 bases between. CDR3 length: 15 residues. Germline values: CDR1 LGHNA, CDR2 YSLEER. The CDR3 reads CASSQRGETGDTQYF. CDR3 nucleotide sequence: TGCGCCAGCAGCCAAAGGGGGGAAACAGGAGATACGCAGTATTTT.

This clonotype was detected many times. This chain connects TRBV6-1 to TRBJ1-4; 7 bases align to TRBD1. Germline trimming cut 6 bases from V and 2 bases from J; bases unmatched to any gene: 3. The germline CDR1 and CDR2 sequences are MNHNS and SASEGT. This CDR3 has 14 amino acids. CDR3 in DNA: TGTGCCAGCAGAACAGGGGTTACTAATGAAAAACTGTTTTTT. Translation: CASRTGVTNEKLFF.

At least ten counts were recorded for this clonotype. The chain carries TRBV20-1 and TRBJ2-1; 7 nucleotides line up with TRBD2. The CDR3 is 16 amino acids. After removal of 3 bases from V and 7 bases from J, the junction contained 15 bases not matched to a gene. Germline V CDR1 and CDR2: DFQATT, SNEGSKA (reference sequence). The CDR3 DNA sequence: TGCAGTGCTAGGAGGGGCGGGAGAGGGCTAGGGAATGAGCAGTTCTTC. Encoded protein: CSARRGGRGLGNEQFF.

The table lists this clonotype with many counts. The chain is built from TRBV4-1 and TRBJ1-2; 7 positions agree with TRBD1. V shed 2 bases, J shed 3 bases, and the junction held 6 bases outside the gene matches. The CDR3 is made up of 15 amino acids. Per germline, CDR1 MGHRA and CDR2 YSYEKL. CDR3 sequence reads: CASSQWSGGDYGYTF. The CDR3, as DNA: TGCGCCAGCAGCCAATGGTCAGGGGGGGACTATGGCTACACCTTC.

On this clonotype itself: This is likely a read error, given that the CDR3 carries no conserved phenylalanine or tryptophan at its end. This sequence joins TRBV19 and TRBJ2-2, with 9 nucleotides matching TRBD1. The CDR3 has 15 amino acids. CDR1 and CDR2 (germline): LNHDA, SQIVND (reference sequence). Written as DNA, the CDR3 is TGCGCCAGTAATGCGGGACAGGGTAACACCGGGGAGCTGTTTTCT. Its protein product is CASNAGQGNTGELFS.

This clonotype was recorded at least ten times. A much more abundant neighbour one base away suggests this may be a read error. The chain carries TRBV13 and TRBJ2-7, with D possibly matching TRBD2 (5 bases). The length of the CDR3 is 15 residues. V was pared by 2 bases and J by 0 bases, with 11 bases between. The V gene's germline CDR1 is PRHDT and CDR2 FYEKMQ (reference sequence). Written as DNA, the CDR3 is TGTGCCAGCAGCTTACGCCGGGGTAGCTCCTACGAGCAGTACTTC. This sequence encodes CASSLRRGSSYEQYF.

This clonotype was seen at least ten times. The chain is built from TRBV2 and TRBJ2-7; a possible D gene is TRBD2 (6 bases). CDR3 length: 14 amino acids. CDR1 and CDR2 from the germline V gene are SNHLY and FYNNEI. V was shortened by 2 bases and J by 1 base, with 9 bases between the two germline ends. The CDR3: CASSETSSSYEQYF. The CDR3 coding sequence is TGTGCCAGCAGTGAAACTAGCAGTTCCTACGAGCAGTACTTC.

To note about this clonotype: Relative to the germline gene, one junction end is altered; a read error may explain this. This chain uses TRBV20-1 with TRBJ2-1; tentatively, D is TRBD1 or TRBD2 (5 bases each). The CDR3 covers 15 residues. Germline-derived CDR1 and CDR2 are DFQATT and SNEGSKA (reference sequence). The CDR3 nucleotides are TGCAGTGCTAGACCCGGGGCTAGCTCCTACAATAAGCAGTTCTTC. This encodes CSARPGASSYNKQFF.

In its sample, this clonotype was seen a few times. This rearrangement joins TRBV27 to TRBJ2-3; D possibly corresponds to TRBD1 (6 bases). V was trimmed by 2 bases and J by 3 bases, leaving 18 bases between them. Germline values: CDR1 MNHEY, CDR2 SMNVEV (reference sequence). The CDR3 loop spans 17 amino acids. This CDR3 is CASSLILGRGGTDTQYF. The CDR3 bases are TGTGCCAGCAGTTTAATTCTAGGCAGGGGTGGAACAGATACGCAGTATTTT.

This clonotype has ten or more counts. The CDR3 here is CASREVCCGINTGELFF. In nucleotides, the CDR3 is TGTGCCAGCAGGGAGGTCTGTTGCGGGATAAACACCGGGGAGCTGTTTTTT. The rearrangement links TRBV2 to TRBJ2-2; TRBD2 is a possible D gene (6 bases). V was cut by 6 bases and J by 2 bases, with 19 bases left in between. CDR1 is SNHLY, CDR2 FYNNEI, per germline. The CDR3 extends over 17 amino acids.

This clonotype has a count of ten or more. V is TRBV20-1 and J is TRBJ2-1, with 9 bases matching TRBD1. CDR3 length equals 17 residues. The germline CDR1 and CDR2 sequences are DFQATT and SNEGSKA (reference sequence). Trimming at V came to 1 base and at J to 9 bases, leaving 16 bases not matched to a gene. CDR3 sequence: CSARVATGGSIGGEQFF. The CDR3 nucleotides read TGCAGTGCTAGAGTAGCGACAGGGGGATCCATTGGTGGTGAGCAGTTCTTC.

This clonotype was seen ten or more times. The chain has TRBV2 and TRBJ2-1; D possibly corresponds to TRBD2 (7 bases). CDR3 size: 10 residues. In germline, CDR1 is SNHLY, CDR2 FYNNEI. V was pared by 6 bases and J by 15 bases, with 12 bases between. CDR3 protein: CASRGGGAFF. CDR3 sequence (DNA): TGTGCCAGCAGAGGGGGGGGTGCGTTCTTC.

The V and J genes are TRBV6-4 and TRBJ1-3; 7 positions match TRBD1. V shed 6 bases and J 4 bases; nucleotides not matched to a gene: 9. The CDR3 spans 15 residues. CDR1 is MRHNA, CDR2 SNTAGT, per germline. The CDR3 region is CASRGRGPGGNTIYF. The CDR3 DNA is TGTGCCAGCAGGGGGAGGGGGCCAGGGGGAAACACCATATATTTT.

This clonotype was counted at least ten times. The gene calls are TRBV4-1 and TRBJ1-5, with D perhaps TRBD1 (6 bases). The CDR3 extends over 16 amino acids. The V gene lost 2 bases and the J gene lost 3 bases, with 14 bases spanning the gap. The germline CDR1 and CDR2 sequences are MGHRA and YSYEKL. The CDR3 loop is CASSQRHGTYNQPQHF. The CDR3 coding sequence is TGCGCCAGCAGCCAAAGACACGGGACATACAATCAGCCCCAGCATTTT.

This clonotype was found many times. The V call is TRBV6-5, the J call TRBJ2-1, with TRBD2 identical over 12 bases. Per germline, CDR1 MNHEY and CDR2 SVGAGI. This CDR3 has 15 residues. Unmatched junction bases numbered 6, after V lost 6 bases and J lost 6 bases. CDR3 sequence reads: CASRRGLAGTNEQFF. The DNA of the CDR3 is TGTGCCAGCAGGAGAGGACTAGCGGGAACCAATGAGCAGTTCTTC.

In regard to this clonotype: This CDR3 is missing its conserved last phenylalanine or tryptophan, likely due to a read error. The V and J genes are TRBV15 and TRBJ2-3; tentatively, D is TRBD2 (6 bases). CDR1 and CDR2 (germline): LNHNV, YYDKDF (reference sequence). The CDR3 is 14 residues long. This chain's CDR3 is CATSRGDFTDTQYS. In nucleotides, the CDR3 is TGTGCCACCAGCAGAGGGGACTTCACAGACACGCAGTATTCT.

The chain links TRBV2 to TRBJ1-5, with D unclear. This CDR3 has 14 amino acids. V lost 3 bases, J lost 11 bases, and 17 bases lay in between. The germline V gene has CDR1 SNHLY and CDR2 FYNNEI. DNA for the CDR3: TGTGCCAGCAGTGACGGACTGGCCCAAGAGACCCAGCATTTT. It specifies CASSDGLAQETQHF.